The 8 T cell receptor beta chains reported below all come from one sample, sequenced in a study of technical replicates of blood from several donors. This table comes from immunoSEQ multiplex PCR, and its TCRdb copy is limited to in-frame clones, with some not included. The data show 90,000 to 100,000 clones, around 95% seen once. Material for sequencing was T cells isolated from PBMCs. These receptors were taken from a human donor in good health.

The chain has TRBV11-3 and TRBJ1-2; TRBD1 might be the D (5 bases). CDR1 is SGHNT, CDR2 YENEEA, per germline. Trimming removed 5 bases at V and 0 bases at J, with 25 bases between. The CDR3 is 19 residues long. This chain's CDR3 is CASSPGPGEDRATNYGYTF. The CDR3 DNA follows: TGTGCCAGCAGCCCAGGGCCGGGGGAGGACCGGGCGACTAACTATGGCTACACCTTC.

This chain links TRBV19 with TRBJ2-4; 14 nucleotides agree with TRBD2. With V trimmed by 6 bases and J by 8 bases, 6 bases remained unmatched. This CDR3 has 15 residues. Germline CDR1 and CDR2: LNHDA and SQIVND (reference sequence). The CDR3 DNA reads TGTGCCAGTAGCCAACCGGGACTAGCGGGAGACATTCAGTACTTC. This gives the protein CASSQPGLAGDIQYF.

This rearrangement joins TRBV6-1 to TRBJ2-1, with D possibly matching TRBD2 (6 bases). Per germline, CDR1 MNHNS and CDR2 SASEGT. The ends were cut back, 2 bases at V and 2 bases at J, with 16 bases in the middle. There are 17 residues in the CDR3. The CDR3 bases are TGTGCCAGCAGTGAATTTCGAGCGGGTTACACCTACAATGAGCAGTTCTTC. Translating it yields CASSEFRAGYTYNEQFF.

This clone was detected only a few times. The CDR3 sequence is CASSGGENQPQHF. The CDR3 region has the DNA TGTGCCAGCTCAGGTGGGGAGAATCAGCCCCAGCATTTT. V is TRBV18 and J is TRBJ1-5, with D unclear. The ends were cut back, 5 bases at V and 4 bases at J, with 9 bases in the middle. Germline lookup yields CDR1 KGHSH and CDR2 LQKENI. This CDR3 region has 13 residues.

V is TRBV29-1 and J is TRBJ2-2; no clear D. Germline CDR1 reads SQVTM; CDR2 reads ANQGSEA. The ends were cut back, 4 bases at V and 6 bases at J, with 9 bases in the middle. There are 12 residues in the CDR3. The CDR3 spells CSVGPGPGELFF. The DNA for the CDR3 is TGCAGCGTTGGTCCTGGCCCCGGGGAGCTGTTTTTT.

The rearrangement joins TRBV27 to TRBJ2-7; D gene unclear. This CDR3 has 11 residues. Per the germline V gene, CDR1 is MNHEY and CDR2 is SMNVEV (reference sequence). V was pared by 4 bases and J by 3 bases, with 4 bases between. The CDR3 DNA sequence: TGTGCCAGCAGTTCCTTCTACGAGCAGTACTTC. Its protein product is CASSSFYEQYF.

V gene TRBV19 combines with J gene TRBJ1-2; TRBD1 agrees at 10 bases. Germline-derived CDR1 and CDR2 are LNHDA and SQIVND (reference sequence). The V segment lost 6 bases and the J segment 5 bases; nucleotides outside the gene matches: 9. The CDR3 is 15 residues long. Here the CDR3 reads CASRVDGTGVYGYTF. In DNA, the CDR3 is TGTGCCAGTAGGGTAGACGGGACAGGGGTATATGGCTACACCTTC. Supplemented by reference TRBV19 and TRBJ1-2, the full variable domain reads DGGITQSPKYLFRKEGQNVTLSCEQNLNHDAMYWYRQDPGQGLRLIYYSQIVNDFQKGDIAEGYSVSREKKESFPLTVTSAQKNPTAFYLCASRVDGTGVYGYTFGSGTRLTVV.

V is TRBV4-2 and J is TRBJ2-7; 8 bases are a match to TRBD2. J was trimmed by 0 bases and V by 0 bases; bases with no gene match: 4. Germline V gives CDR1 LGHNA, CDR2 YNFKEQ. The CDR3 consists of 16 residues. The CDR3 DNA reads TGTGCCAGCAGCCAAGATCTTGGGACTAGCTCCTACGAGCAGTACTTC. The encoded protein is CASSQDLGTSSYEQYF.